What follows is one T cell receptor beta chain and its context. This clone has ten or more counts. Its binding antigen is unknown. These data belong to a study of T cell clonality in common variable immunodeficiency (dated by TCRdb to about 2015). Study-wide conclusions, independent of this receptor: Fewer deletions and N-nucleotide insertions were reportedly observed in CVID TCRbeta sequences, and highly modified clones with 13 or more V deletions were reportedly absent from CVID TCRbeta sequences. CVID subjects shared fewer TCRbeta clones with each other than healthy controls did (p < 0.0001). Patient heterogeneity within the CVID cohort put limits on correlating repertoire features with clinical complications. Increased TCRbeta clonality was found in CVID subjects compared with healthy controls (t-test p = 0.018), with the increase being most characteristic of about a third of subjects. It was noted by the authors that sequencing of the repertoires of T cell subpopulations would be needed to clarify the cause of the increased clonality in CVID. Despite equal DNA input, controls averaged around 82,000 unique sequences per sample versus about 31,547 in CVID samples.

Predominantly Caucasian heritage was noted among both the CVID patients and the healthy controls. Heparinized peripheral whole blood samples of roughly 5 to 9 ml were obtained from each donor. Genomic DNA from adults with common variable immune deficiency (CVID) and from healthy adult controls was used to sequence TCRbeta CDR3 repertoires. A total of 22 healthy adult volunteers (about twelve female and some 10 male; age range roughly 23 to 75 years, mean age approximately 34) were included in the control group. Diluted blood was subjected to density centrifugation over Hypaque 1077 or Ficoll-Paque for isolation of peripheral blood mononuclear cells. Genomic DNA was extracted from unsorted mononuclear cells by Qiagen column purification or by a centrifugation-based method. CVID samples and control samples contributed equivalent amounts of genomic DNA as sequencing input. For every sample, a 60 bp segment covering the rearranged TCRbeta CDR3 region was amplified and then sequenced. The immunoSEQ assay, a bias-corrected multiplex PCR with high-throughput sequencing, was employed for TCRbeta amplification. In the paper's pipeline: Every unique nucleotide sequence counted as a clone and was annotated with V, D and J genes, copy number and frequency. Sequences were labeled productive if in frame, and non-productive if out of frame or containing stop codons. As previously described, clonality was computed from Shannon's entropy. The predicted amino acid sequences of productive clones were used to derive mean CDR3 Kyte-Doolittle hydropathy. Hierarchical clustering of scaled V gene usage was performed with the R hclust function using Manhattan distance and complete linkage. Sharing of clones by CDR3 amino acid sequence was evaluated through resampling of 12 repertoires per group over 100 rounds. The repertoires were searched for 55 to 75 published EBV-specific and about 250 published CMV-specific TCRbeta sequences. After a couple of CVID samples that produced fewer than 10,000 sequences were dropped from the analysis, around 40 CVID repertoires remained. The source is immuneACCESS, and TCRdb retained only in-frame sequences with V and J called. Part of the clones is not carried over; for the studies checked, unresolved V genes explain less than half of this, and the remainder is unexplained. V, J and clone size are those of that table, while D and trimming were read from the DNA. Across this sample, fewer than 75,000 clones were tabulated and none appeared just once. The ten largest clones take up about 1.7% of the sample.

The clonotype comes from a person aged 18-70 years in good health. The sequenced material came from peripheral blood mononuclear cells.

The CDR3 here reads CASSPPPDRTSGNTIYF. The part of the CDR3 DNA that was read is TGTGCCAGCTCACCCCCCCCCGACAGAACCTCTGGAAACACC. The chain is encoded by TRBV18 joined to TRBJ1-3; 5 matching bases give a weak D call of TRBD1. The read terminates 3 residues before the CDR3 end, so the remaining end is supplied by the germline J gene. V is pared back by 3 bases and J by 0 bases, with 15 bases lying between the germline termini. CDR1 KGHSH and CDR2 LQKENI were looked up in the germline V gene. From the cysteine through the phenylalanine, the CDR3 covers 17 amino acids. Shown are 42 bases from within the CDR3, in frame from base 1.